The source of this T cell receptor beta chain is a study of blood T cell repertoires in COVID-19. Participant age was roughly 18 to 100 years, and participants resided in about two dozen US areas. Repertoires were generated with immunoSEQ multiplex PCR, while TCRdb's copy carries only in-frame clones and drops some. The repertoire has fewer than 350,000 clones, 85% of them found once; the top ten carry under 3%. The germline V gene encodes CDR1 KGHSH and CDR2 LQKENI. Trimming removed 2 bases at V and 0 bases at J, with 8 bases between. The CDR3 runs 15 residues. The genes are TRBV18 and TRBJ1-5; no reliable D call. This sequence was found in a woman in her forties or fifties who had recovered from COVID-19. Sequencing was done on a sample of PBMCs or T cells enriched from blood (not recorded which). In DNA, the CDR3 is TGTGCCAGCTCACCAACCCGAGATAGCAATCAGCCCCAGCATTTT. Translated, it gives CASSPTRDSNQPQHF.